This is a list of T cell receptor beta chains from one sample in a study of shared clonotypes between healthy human individuals. The repertoire was sequenced with immunoSEQ multiplex PCR; TCRdb's copy has only in-frame clones and lacks some. The sample carries around 2.3 million clones, 90% to 97% recorded once. Sample: naive CD4+ T cells sorted from blood. These receptors were collected from a man aged 18-30 years in good health. Each CDR3 is given with its conserved first and last residue. A D gene is named only where the DNA matches it firmly. The size entry is marked missing in some rows and otherwise reads once, few, many or a size class.

d_call: TRBD2; v_call: TRBV28; clone_size: -; j_call: TRBJ2-5; cdr3_aa: CASSTGLAGGETQYF; cdr3_nt: TGTGCCAGCAGCACGGGACTAGCGGGGGGGGAGACCCAGTACTTC
d_call: -; v_call: TRBV6-4; clone_size: -; j_call: TRBJ2-7; cdr3_aa: CASSDPLGEQYF; cdr3_nt: TGTGCCAGCAGTGACCCCTTGGGCGAGCAGTACTTC
d_call: -; v_call: TRBV19; clone_size: -; j_call: TRBJ1-5; cdr3_aa: CASSWGEQPQHF; cdr3_nt: TGTGCCAGTAGCTGGGGAGAACAGCCCCAGCATTTT
d_call: TRBD1; v_call: TRBV7-9; clone_size: -; j_call: TRBJ1-2; cdr3_aa: CASSFLLDRAGYTF; cdr3_nt: TGTGCCAGCAGCTTCCTCTTGGACAGGGCTGGCTACACCTTC
d_call: -; v_call: TRBV29-1; clone_size: -; j_call: TRBJ1-2; cdr3_aa: CSVVDNAAKIYGYTF; cdr3_nt: TGCAGCGTTGTAGATAACGCCGCGAAAATCTATGGCTACACCTTC
d_call: -; v_call: TRBV25-1; clone_size: -; j_call: TRBJ2-1; cdr3_aa: CASSAVAGGNNEQFF; cdr3_nt: TGTGCCAGCAGTGCAGTAGCAGGGGGGAACAATGAGCAGTTCTTC
d_call: TRBD1; v_call: TRBV2; clone_size: -; j_call: TRBJ2-2; cdr3_aa: CASSGQGAGTGELFF; cdr3_nt: TGTGCCAGCAGTGGACAGGGGGCGGGCACCGGGGAGCTGTTTTTT
d_call: -; v_call: TRBV6-1; clone_size: -; j_call: TRBJ1-5; cdr3_aa: CASRTIGGNQPQHF; cdr3_nt: TGTGCCAGCAGAACCATCGGGGGGAATCAGCCCCAGCATTTT
d_call: -; v_call: TRBV9; clone_size: -; j_call: TRBJ2-5; cdr3_aa: CASSVDGTRGETQYF; cdr3_nt: TGTGCCAGCAGCGTAGACGGGACAAGGGGCGAGACCCAGTACTTC
d_call: TRBD2; v_call: TRBV4-1; clone_size: -; j_call: TRBJ2-3; cdr3_aa: CASSLLAGGSTDTQYF; cdr3_nt: TGCGCCAGCAGCCTCCTAGCGGGGGGTAGCACAGATACGCAGTATTTT
d_call: -; v_call: TRBV30; clone_size: -; j_call: TRBJ1-5; cdr3_aa: CAWSVPGQFPWPQHF; cdr3_nt: TGTGCCTGGAGTGTCCCGGGACAATTCCCATGGCCCCAGCATTTT
d_call: -; v_call: TRBV5-6; clone_size: -; j_call: TRBJ2-1; cdr3_aa: CASSGNGLAEGYNEQFF; cdr3_nt: TGTGCCAGCAGCGGAAACGGCCTGGCGGAGGGGTACAATGAGCAGTTCTTC
d_call: -; v_call: TRBV6-1; clone_size: -; j_call: TRBJ2-7; cdr3_aa: CASSEIEQYF; cdr3_nt: TGTGCCAGCAGTGAGATCGAGCAGTACTTC
d_call: TRBD1; v_call: TRBV7-2; clone_size: -; j_call: TRBJ1-5; cdr3_aa: CASSSQGAGQPQHF; cdr3_nt: TGTGCCAGCAGCTCCCAGGGGGCAGGCCAGCCCCAGCATTTT
d_call: -; v_call: TRBV5-4; clone_size: once; j_call: TRBJ1-2; cdr3_aa: CASSLRDFYGYTF; cdr3_nt: TGTGCCAGCAGTTTGAGGGACTTCTATGGCTACACCTTC
d_call: TRBD1; v_call: TRBV6-5; clone_size: -; j_call: TRBJ1-5; cdr3_aa: CASRPGTANQPQHF; cdr3_nt: TGTGCCAGCAGGCCCGGGACAGCAAATCAGCCCCAGCATTTT